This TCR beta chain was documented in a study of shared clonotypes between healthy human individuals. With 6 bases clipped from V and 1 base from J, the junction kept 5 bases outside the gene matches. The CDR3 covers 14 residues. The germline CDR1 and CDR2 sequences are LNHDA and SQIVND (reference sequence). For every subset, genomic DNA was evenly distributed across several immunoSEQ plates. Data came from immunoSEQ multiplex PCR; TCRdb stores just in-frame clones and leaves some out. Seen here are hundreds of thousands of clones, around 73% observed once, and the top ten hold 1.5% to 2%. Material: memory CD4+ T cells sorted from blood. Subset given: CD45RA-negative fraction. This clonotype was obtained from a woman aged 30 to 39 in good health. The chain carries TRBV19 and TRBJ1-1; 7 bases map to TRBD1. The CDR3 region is CASRTGPWNTEAFF. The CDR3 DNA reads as TGTGCCAGTAGGACAGGGCCATGGAACACTGAAGCTTTCTTT.